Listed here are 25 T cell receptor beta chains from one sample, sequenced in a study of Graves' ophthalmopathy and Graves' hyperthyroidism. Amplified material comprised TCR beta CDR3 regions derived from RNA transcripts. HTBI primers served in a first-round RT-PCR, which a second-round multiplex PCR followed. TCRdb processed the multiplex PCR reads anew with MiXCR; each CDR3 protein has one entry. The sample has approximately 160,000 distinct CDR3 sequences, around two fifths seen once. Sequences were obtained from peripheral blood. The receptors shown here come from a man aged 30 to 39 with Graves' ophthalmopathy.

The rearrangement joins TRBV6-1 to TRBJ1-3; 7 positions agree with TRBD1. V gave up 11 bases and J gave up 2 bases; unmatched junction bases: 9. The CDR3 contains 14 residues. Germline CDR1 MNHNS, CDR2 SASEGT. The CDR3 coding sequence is TGTGCCGGTCGATTACAGGGGACTGGAAACACCATATATTTT. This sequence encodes CAGRLQGTGNTIYF.

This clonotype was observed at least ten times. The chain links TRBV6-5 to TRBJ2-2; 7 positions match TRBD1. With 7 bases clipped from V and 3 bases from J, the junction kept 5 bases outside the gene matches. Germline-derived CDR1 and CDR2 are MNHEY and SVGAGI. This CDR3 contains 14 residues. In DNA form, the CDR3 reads TGTGCCAGCAAGGGACAGTCTTACACCGGGGAGCTGTTTTTT. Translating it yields CASKGQSYTGELFF.

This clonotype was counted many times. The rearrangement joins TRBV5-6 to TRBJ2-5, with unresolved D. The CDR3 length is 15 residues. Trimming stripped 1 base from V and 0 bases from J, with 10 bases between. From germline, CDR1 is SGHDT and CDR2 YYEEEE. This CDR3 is CASSLMIRDQETQYF. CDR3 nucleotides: TGTGCCAGCAGCTTGATGATTCGGGACCAAGAGACCCAGTACTTC.

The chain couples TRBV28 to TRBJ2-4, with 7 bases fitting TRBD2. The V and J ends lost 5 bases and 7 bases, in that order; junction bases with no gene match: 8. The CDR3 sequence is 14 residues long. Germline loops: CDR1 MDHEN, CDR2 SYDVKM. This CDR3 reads CASSKAGITNIQYF. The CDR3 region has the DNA TGTGCCAGCAGTAAAGCGGGAATTACGAACATTCAGTACTTC.

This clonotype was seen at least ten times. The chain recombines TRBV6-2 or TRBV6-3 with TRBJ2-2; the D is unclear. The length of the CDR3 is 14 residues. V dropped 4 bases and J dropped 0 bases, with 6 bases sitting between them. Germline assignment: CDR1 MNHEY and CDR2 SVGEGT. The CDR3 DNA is TGTGCCAGCAGTTTTAGTACGAACACCGGGGAGCTGTTTTTT. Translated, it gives CASSFSTNTGELFF.

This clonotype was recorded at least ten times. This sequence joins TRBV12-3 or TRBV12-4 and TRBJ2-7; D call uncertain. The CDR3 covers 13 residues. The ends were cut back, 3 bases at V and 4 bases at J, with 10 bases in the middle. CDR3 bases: TGTGCCAGCAGTTTTGGGCAGCTATACGAGCAGTACTTC. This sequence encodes CASSFGQLYEQYF.

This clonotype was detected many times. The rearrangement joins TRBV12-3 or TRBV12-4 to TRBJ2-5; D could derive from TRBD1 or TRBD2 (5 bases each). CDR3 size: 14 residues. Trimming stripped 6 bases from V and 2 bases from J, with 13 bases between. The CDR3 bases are TGTGCCAGCAGAGCCGGGACGAGGCAAGAGACCCAGTACTTC. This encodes CASRAGTRQETQYF.

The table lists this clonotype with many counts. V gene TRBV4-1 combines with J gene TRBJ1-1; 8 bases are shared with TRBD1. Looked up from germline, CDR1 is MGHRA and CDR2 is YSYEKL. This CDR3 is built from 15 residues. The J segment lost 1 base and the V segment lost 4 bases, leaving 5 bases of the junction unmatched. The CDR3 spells CASSRIGQGNTEAFF. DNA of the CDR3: TGCGCCAGCAGCCGAATTGGACAGGGGAACACTGAAGCTTTCTTT.

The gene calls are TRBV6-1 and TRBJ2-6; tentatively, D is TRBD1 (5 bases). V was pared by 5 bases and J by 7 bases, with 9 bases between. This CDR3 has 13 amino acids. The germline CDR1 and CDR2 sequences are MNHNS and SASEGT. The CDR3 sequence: CASSRDRANVLTF. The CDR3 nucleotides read TGTGCCAGCAGTCGAGACAGAGCCAACGTCCTGACTTTC.

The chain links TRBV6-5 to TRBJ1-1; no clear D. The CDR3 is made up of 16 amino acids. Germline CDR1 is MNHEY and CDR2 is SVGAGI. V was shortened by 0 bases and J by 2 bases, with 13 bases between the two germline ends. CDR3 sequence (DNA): TGTGCCAGCAGTTACTCGACGTCCAGGAGAAACACTGAAGCTTTCTTT. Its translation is CASSYSTSRRNTEAFF.

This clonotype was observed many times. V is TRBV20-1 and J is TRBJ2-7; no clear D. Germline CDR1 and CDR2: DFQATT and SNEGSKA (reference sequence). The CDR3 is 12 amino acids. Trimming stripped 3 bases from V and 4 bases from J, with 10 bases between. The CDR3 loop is CSARSHFYEQYF. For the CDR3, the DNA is TGCAGTGCTAGGAGCCACTTTTACGAGCAGTACTTC.

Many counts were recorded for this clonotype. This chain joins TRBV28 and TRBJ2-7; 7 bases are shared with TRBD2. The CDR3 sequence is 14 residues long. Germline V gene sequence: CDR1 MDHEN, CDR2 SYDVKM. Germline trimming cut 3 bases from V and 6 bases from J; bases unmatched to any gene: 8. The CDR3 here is CASSFGTTFAEQYF. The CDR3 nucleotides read TGTGCCAGCAGTTTCGGGACTACGTTTGCCGAGCAGTACTTC.

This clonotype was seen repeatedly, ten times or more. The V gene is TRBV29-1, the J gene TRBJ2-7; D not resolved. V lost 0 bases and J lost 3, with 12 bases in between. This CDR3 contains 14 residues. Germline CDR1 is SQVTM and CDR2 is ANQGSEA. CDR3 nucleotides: TGCAGCGTTGAAGATCAAGGATCGAACTACGAGCAGTACTTC. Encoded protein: CSVEDQGSNYEQYF.

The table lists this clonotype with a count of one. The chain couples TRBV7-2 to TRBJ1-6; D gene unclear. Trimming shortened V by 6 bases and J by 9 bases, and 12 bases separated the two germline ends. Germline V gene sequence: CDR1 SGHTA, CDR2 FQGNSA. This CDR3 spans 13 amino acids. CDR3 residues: CASSFQKGSPLHF. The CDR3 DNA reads TGTGCCAGCAGTTTCCAAAAAGGTTCACCCCTCCACTTT.

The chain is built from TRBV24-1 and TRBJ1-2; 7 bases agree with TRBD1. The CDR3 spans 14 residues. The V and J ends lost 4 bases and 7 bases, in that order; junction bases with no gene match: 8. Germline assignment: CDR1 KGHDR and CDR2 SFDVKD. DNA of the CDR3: TGTGCCACCAGTGAAAACAGGGGAGACGGTGGCTACACCTTC. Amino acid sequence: CATSENRGDGGYTF.

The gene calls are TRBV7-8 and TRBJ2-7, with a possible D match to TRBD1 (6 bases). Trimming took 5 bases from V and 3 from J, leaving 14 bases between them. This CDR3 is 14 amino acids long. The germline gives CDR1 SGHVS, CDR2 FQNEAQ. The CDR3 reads CASSPKGVIYEQYF. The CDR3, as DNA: TGTGCCAGCAGCCCCAAGGGGGTTATCTACGAGCAGTACTTC.

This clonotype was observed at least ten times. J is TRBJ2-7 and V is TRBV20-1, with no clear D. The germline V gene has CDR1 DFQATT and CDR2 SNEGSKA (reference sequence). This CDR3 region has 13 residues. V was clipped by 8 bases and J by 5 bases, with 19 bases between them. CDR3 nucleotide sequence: TGCAGTTCCGGACGGTTTCTAGGCCACGAGCAGTACTTC. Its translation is CSSGRFLGHEQYF.

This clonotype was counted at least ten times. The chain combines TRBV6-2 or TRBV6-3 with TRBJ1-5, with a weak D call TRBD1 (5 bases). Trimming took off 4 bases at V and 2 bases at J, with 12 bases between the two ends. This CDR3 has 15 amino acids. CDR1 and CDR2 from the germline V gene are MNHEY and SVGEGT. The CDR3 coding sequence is TGTGCCAGCAGTTCCGGGGACCTCCGCAATCAGCCCCAGCATTTT. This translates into CASSSGDLRNQPQHF.

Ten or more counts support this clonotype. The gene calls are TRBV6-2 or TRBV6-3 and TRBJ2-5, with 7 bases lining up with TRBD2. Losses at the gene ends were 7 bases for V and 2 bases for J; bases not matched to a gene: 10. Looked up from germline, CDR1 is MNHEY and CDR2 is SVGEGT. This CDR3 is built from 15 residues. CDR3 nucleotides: TGTGCCAGCAAAGGATTACTAGCGAGACAAGAGACCCAGTACTTC. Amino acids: CASKGLLARQETQYF.

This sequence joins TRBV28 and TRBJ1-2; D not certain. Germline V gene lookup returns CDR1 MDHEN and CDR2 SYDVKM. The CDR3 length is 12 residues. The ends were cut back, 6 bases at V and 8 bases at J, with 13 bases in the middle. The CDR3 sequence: CASRVGSWGYTF. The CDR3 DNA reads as TGTGCCAGCAGGGTAGGGTCGTGGGGCTACACCTTC.

CDR3 protein: CASSAFDRFQETQYF. CDR3 nucleotide sequence: TGTGCCAGCAGTGCCTTCGACAGGTTCCAAGAGACCCAGTACTTC. The V gene is TRBV6-2 or TRBV6-3, the J gene TRBJ2-5, with a tentative D call TRBD1 (6 bases). The germline V gene has CDR1 MNHEY and CDR2 SVGEGT. V lost 5 bases to trimming and J lost 1 base, with 14 bases between them. The CDR3 is made up of 15 amino acids.

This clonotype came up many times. This CDR3 is CAWSHGENTEAFF. The CDR3 nucleotides are TGTGCCTGGAGTCACGGGGAGAACACTGAAGCTTTCTTT. The chain combines TRBV30 with TRBJ1-1; D is unclear. V gave up 2 bases and J gave up 1 base, with 8 bases separating them. CDR1 GTSNPN and CDR2 SVGIG come from the germline V gene (reference sequence). The CDR3 loop spans 13 amino acids.

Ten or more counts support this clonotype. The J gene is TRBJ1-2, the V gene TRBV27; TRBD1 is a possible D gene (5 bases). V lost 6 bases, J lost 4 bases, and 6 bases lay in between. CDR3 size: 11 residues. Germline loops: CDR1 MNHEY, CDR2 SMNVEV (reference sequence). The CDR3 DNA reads TGTGCCAGCAGAGACAGCTATGGCTACACCTTC. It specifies CASRDSYGYTF.

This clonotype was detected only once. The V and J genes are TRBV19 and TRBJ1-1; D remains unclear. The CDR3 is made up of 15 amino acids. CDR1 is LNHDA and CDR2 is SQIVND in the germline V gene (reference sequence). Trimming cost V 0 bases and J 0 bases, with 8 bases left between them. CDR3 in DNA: TGTGCCAGTAGTATAGATCAAGCGCTGAACACTGAAGCTTTCTTT. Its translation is CASSIDQALNTEAFF.

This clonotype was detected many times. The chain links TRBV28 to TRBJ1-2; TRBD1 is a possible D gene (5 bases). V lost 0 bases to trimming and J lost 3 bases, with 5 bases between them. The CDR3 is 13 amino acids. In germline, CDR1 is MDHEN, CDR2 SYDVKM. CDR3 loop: CASSLWGDYGYTF. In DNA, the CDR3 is TGTGCCAGCAGTTTATGGGGGGACTATGGCTACACCTTC.